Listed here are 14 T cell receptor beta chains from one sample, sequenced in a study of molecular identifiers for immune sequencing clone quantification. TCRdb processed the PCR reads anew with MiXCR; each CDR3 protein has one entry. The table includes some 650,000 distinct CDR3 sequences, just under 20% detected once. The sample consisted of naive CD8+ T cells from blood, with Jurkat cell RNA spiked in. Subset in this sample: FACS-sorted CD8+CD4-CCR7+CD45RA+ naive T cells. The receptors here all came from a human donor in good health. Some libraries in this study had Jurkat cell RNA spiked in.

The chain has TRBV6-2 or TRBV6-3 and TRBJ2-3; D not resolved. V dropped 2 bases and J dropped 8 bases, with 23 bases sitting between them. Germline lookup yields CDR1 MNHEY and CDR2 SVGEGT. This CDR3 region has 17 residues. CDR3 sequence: CASSYRAPPNPPATQYF. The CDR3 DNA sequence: TGTGCCAGCAGTTACCGGGCCCCCCCGAACCCCCCCGCTACGCAGTATTTT.

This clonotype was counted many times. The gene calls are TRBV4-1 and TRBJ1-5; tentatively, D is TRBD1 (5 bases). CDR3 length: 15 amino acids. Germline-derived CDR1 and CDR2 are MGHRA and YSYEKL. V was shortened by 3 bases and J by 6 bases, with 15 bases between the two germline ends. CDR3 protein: CASSHQGALGQPQHF. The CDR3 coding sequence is TGCGCCAGCAGCCATCAAGGGGCGTTAGGTCAGCCCCAGCATTTT.

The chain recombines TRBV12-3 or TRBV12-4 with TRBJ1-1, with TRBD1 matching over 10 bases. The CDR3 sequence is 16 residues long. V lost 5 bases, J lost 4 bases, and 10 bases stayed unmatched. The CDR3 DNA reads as TGTGCCAGCAGTGCCACGGGACAGGGGTTTTTCACTGAAGCTTTCTTT. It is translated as CASSATGQGFFTEAFF.

The CDR3 sequence: CASSYRWNSYNEQFF. CDR3 nucleotide sequence: TGTGCCAGCAGTTACAGGTGGAACTCCTACAATGAGCAGTTCTTC. The V gene is TRBV27, the J gene TRBJ2-1; perhaps TRBD1 as D (5 bases). Germline V gene lookup returns CDR1 MNHEY and CDR2 SMNVEV (reference sequence). This CDR3 spans 15 amino acids. Between the trimmed V and J ends, which lost 4 bases and 0 bases, there was a span of 10 bases.

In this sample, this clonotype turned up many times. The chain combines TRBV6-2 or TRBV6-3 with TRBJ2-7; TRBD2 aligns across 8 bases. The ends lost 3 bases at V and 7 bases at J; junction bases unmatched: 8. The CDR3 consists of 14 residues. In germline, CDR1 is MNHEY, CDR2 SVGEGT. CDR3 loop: CASSYTGLAFEQYF. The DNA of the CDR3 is TGTGCCAGCAGTTATACTGGACTAGCATTTGAGCAGTACTTC.

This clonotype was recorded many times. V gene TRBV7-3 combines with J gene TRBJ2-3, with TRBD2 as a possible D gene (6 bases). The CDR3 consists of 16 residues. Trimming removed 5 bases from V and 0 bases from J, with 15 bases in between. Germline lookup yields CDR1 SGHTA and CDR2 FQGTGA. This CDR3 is CASSLGTFASTDTQYF. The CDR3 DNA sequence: TGTGCCAGCAGCCTAGGGACTTTCGCTAGCACAGATACGCAGTATTTT. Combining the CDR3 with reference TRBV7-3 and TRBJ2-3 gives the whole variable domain GAGVSQTPSNKVTEKGKYVELRCDPISGHTALYWYRQSLGQGPEFLIYFQGTGAADDSGLPNDRFFAVRPEGSVSTLKIQRTERGDSAVYLCASSLGTFASTDTQYFGPGTRLTVL.

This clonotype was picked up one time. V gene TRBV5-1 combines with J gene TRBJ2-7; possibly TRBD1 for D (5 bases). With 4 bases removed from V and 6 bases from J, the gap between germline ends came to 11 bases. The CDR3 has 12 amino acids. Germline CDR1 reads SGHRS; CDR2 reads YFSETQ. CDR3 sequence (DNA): TGCGCCAGCAGCGCGAACAGGAGCGAGCAGTACTTC. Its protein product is CASSANRSEQYF. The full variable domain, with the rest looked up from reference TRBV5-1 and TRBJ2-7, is KAGVTQTPRYLIKTRGQQVTLSCSPISGHRSVSWYQQTPGQGLQFLFEYFSETQRNKGNFPGRFSGRQFSNSRSEMNVSTLELGDSALYLCASSANRSEQYFGPGTRLTVT.

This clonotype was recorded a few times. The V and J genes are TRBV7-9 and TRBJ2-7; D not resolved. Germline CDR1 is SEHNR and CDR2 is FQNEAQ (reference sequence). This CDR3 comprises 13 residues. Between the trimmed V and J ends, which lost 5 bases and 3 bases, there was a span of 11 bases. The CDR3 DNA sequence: TGTGCCAGCAGCCCCGACGGGCTCTACGAGCAGTACTTC. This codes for CASSPDGLYEQYF.

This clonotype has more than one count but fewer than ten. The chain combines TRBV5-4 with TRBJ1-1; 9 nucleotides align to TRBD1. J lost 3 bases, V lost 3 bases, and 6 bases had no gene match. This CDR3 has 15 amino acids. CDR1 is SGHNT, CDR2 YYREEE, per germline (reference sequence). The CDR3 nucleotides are TGTGCCAGCAGCTCCGGGGACAGGGCTTACACTGAAGCTTTCTTT. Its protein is CASSSGDRAYTEAFF.

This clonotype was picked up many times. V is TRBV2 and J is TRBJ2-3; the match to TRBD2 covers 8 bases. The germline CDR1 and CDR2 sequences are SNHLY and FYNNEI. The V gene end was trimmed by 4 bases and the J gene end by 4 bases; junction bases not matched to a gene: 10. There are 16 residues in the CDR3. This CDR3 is CASSAFGGGQPDTQYF. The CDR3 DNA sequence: TGTGCCAGCAGTGCTTTTGGCGGGGGGCAACCAGATACGCAGTATTTT.

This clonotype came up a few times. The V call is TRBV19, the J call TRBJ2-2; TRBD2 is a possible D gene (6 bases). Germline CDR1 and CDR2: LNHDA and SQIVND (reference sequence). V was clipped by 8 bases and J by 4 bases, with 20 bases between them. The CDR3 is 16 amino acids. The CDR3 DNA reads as TGTGCCAGTTGCCGCCTGCAGCCGCGGGGCACCGGGGAGCTGTTTTTT. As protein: CASCRLQPRGTGELFF.

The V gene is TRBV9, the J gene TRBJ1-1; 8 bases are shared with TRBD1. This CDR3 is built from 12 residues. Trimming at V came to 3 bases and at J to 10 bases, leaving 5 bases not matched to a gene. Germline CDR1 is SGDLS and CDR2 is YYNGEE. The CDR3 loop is CASSALGQGAFF. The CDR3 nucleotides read TGTGCCAGCAGCGCCCTAGGACAGGGAGCTTTCTTT.

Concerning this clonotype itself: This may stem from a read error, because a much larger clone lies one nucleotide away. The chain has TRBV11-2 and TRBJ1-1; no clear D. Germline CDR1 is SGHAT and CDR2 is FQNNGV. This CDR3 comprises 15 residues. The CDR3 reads CASSLEGYMNAEAFF. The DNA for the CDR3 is TGTGCCAGCAGCTTAGAAGGATATATGAACGCTGAAGCTTTCTTT.

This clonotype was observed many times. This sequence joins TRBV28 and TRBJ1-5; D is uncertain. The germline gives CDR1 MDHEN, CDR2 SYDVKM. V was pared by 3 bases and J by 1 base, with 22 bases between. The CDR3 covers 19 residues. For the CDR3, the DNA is TGTGCCAGCAGTTTCCGTATTCTTCGACCGGGCAAAAGCAATCAGCCCCAGCATTTT. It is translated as CASSFRILRPGKSNQPQHF.